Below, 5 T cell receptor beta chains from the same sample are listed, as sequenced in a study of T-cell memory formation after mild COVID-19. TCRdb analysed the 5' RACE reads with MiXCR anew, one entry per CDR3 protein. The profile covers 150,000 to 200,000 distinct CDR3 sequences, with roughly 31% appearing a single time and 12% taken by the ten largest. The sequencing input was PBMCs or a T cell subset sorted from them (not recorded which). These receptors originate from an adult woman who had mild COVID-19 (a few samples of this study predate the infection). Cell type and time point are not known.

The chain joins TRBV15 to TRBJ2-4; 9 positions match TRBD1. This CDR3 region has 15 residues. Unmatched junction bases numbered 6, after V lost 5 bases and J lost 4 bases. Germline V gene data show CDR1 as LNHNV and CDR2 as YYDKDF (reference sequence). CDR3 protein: CATSPTGTGKNIQYF. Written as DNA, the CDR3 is TGTGCCACCAGCCCGACGGGGACAGGGAAAAACATTCAGTACTTC.

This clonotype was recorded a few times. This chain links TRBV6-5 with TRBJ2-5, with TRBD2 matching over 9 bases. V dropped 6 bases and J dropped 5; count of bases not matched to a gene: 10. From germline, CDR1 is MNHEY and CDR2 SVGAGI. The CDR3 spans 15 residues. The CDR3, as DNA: TGTGCCAGCAGCGTCCGGACTAGCGATTTGGAGACCCAGTACTTC. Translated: CASSVRTSDLETQYF.

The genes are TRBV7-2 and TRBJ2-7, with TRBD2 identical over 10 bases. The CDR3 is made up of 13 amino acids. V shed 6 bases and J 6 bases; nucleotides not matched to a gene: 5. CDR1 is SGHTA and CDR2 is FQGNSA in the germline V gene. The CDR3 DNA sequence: TGTGCCAGCAGTCCTCTAGCGGGAGCCGAGCAGTACTTC. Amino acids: CASSPLAGAEQYF.

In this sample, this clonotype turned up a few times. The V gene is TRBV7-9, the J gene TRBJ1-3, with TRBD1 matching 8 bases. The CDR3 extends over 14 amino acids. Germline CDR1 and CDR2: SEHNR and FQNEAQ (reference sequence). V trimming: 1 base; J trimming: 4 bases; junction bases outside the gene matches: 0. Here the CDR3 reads CASSLGDRGNTIYF. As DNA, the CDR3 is TGTGCCAGCAGCTTAGGGGACAGGGGAAACACCATATATTTT.

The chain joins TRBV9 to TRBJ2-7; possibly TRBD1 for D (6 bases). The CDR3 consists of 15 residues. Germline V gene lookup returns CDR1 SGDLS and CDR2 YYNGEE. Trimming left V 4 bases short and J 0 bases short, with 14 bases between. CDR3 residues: CASSPRGSSSYEQYF. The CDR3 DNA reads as TGTGCCAGCAGCCCCAGGGGCTCCAGCTCCTACGAGCAGTACTTC.